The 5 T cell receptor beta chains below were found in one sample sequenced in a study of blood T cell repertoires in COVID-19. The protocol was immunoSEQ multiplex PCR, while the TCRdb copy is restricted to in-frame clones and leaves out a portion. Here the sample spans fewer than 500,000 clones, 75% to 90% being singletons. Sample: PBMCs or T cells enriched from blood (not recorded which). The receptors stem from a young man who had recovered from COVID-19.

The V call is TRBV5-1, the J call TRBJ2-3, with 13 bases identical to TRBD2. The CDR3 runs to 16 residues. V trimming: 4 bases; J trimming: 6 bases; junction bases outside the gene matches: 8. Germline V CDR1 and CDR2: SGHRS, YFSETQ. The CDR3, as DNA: TGCGCCAGCAGCCACCGGACTAGCGGGAGAAGGGATACGCAGTATTTT. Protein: CASSHRTSGRRDTQYF.

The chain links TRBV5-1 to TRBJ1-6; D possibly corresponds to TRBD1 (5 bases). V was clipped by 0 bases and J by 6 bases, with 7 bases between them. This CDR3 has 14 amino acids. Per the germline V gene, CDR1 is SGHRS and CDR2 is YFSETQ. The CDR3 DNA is TGCGCCAGCAGCTTGGAAGGGGTTAATTCACCCCTCCACTTT. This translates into CASSLEGVNSPLHF.

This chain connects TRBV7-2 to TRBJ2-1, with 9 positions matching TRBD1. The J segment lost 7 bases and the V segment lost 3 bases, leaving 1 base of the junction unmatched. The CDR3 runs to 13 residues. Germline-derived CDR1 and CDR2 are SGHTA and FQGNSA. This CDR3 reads CASSFDRGNEQFF. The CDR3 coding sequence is TGTGCCAGCAGCTTTGACAGGGGGAATGAGCAGTTCTTC. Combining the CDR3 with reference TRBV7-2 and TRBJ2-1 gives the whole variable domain GAGVSQSPSNKVTEKGKDVELRCDPISGHTALYWYRQSLGQGLEFLIYFQGNSAPDKSGLPSDRFSAERTGGSVSTLTIQRTQQEDSAVYLCASSFDRGNEQFFGPGTRLTVL.

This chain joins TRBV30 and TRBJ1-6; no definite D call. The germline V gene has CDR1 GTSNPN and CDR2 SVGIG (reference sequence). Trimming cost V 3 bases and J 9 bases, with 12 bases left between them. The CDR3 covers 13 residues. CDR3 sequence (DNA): TGTGCCTGGAGGAAGAGTTTGAGTTCACCCCTCCACTTT. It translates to CAWRKSLSSPLHF.

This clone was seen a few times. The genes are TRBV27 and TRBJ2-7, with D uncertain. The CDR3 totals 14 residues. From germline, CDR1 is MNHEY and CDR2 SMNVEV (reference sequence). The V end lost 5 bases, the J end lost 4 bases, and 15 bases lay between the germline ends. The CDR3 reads CASSPTRVLYEQYF. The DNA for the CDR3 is TGTGCCAGCAGTCCCACCCGGGTCCTATACGAGCAGTACTTC.